This entry lists 27 T cell receptor beta chains sequenced from one sample in a study of blood T cells in healthy people across ages. A sample-barcoded 5' primer and a J-beta primer mix were used in a second PCR of roughly 7 to 12 cycles. One entry per CDR3 protein, called by TCRdb with MiXCR from the 5' RACE reads. The sample carries 1.5 million to 2 million distinct CDR3 sequences, under 30% recorded once. Material for sequencing was blood. The source of these receptors is a woman aged 25 to 45 in good health.

The rearrangement joins TRBV29-1 to TRBJ2-1, with 7 bases aligning to TRBD2. Unmatched junction bases numbered 4, after V lost 4 bases and J lost 7 bases. CDR1 SQVTM and CDR2 ANQGSEA come from the germline V gene. The CDR3 length is 12 residues. The CDR3 region has the DNA TGCAGCGTTGTACTGGGAGGGAATGAGCAGTTCTTC. Residues: CSVVLGGNEQFF.

This sequence joins TRBV3-1 and TRBJ2-1; 8 nucleotides align to TRBD2. The CDR3 totals 16 residues. V was clipped by 6 bases and J by 7 bases; unmatched bases: 14. Germline V gene data show CDR1 as LGHDT and CDR2 as YNNKEL (reference sequence). CDR3 amino acids: CASSSGPGGPHNEQFF. CDR3 in DNA: TGTGCCAGCAGTTCAGGGCCGGGGGGGCCCCATAATGAGCAGTTCTTC.

The chain carries TRBV7-2 and TRBJ1-2; perhaps TRBD1 as D (5 bases). V was pared by 0 bases and J by 8 bases, with 13 bases between. The CDR3 loop spans 14 amino acids. CDR1 and CDR2 from the germline V gene are SGHTA and FQGNSA. The CDR3 nucleotides are TGTGCCAGCAGCTTAGCGGGACCCCAGAAGGGCTACACCTTC. The encoded protein is CASSLAGPQKGYTF.

This clonotype was detected only a few times. V usage is TRBV9 and J usage is TRBJ2-2; TRBD2 might be the D (6 bases). The CDR3 sequence is 14 residues long. V was shortened by 1 base and J by 7 bases, with 11 bases between the two germline ends. Germline CDR1 is SGDLS and CDR2 is YYNGEE. CDR3 in amino acids: CASSVTSSGGELFF. The CDR3 region has the DNA TGTGCCAGCAGCGTAACTAGCAGCGGCGGGGAGCTGTTTTTT.

This clonotype was counted a few times. V and J are TRBV20-1 and TRBJ1-2; unclear D gene. CDR1 is DFQATT, CDR2 SNEGSKA, per germline (reference sequence). The ends were cut back, 0 bases at V and 0 bases at J, with 14 bases in the middle. This CDR3 is 16 amino acids long. Here the CDR3 reads CSARDPSRESNYGYTF. The CDR3 DNA follows: TGCAGTGCTAGAGACCCCTCGAGGGAATCTAACTATGGCTACACCTTC.

V is TRBV20-1 and J is TRBJ1-2, with D possibly TRBD1 on 5 matching bases. From germline, CDR1 is DFQATT and CDR2 SNEGSKA (reference sequence). With 5 bases removed from V and 1 base from J, the gap between germline ends came to 11 bases. CDR3 length: 13 residues. As DNA, the CDR3 is TGCAGTGCTGTAAAGACAGATAACTATGGCTACACCTTC. It codes for CSAVKTDNYGYTF.

This clonotype was seen at least ten times. The rearrangement links TRBV29-1 to TRBJ2-7, with 9 bases identical to TRBD1. The V and J ends lost 0 bases and 2 bases, in that order; junction bases with no gene match: 11. Germline V gives CDR1 SQVTM, CDR2 ANQGSEA. The CDR3 extends over 17 amino acids. CDR3 sequence (DNA): TGCAGCGTTGAAGATGGTTTCCGGGACAGGGTCCCCTACGAGCAGTACTTC. Protein sequence: CSVEDGFRDRVPYEQYF.

This clonotype was counted many times. The V gene is TRBV5-1, the J gene TRBJ2-7; D may be TRBD2 (5 bases). Germline V lookup: CDR1 SGHRS, CDR2 YFSETQ. V was clipped by 5 bases and J by 0 bases, with 12 bases between them. This CDR3 region has 14 residues. In DNA form, the CDR3 reads TGCGCCAGCAGGGGAGCTTTTAGCTCCTACGAGCAGTACTTC. Its protein is CASRGAFSSYEQYF.

The chain carries TRBV7-9 and TRBJ2-6; D gene uncertain. Germline V lookup: CDR1 SEHNR, CDR2 FQNEAQ (reference sequence). The CDR3 is 14 amino acids. With 5 bases removed from V and 4 bases from J, the gap between germline ends came to 9 bases. CDR3 loop: CASSPAEGANVLTF. The CDR3 DNA follows: TGTGCCAGCAGCCCGGCGGAGGGGGCCAACGTCCTGACTTTC.

The V gene is TRBV29-1, the J gene TRBJ2-3; D tentatively fits TRBD1 or TRBD2 (5 bases each). The CDR3 has 14 amino acids. Germline V gene lookup returns CDR1 SQVTM and CDR2 ANQGSEA. Trimming removed 6 bases from V and 2 bases from J, with 15 bases in between. CDR3 bases: TGCAGCGTGACACCGGGACCGGCCACAGATACGCAGTATTTT. Its protein product is CSVTPGPATDTQYF.

The chain employs TRBV29-1 and TRBJ2-7; no definite D call. The CDR3 has 14 residues. Trimming took off 3 bases at V and 0 bases at J, with 12 bases between the two ends. Germline loops: CDR1 SQVTM, CDR2 ANQGSEA. Here the CDR3 DNA reads TGCAGCGTTGAGTCCTACCGGTTCTCCTACGAGCAGTACTTC. This encodes CSVESYRFSYEQYF.

Comments on this clonotype: With a much larger clone just one base away, this may be a read error. This chain joins TRBV12-3 or TRBV12-4 and TRBJ2-6, with D possibly matching TRBD2 (6 bases). The CDR3 totals 18 residues. Here the CDR3 DNA reads TGTGCCAGCAGTTTACTTTCGGGGAGGAGCTCTGGGACCAACGTCCTGACTTTC. Protein product: CASSLLSGRSSGTNVLTF.

This sequence joins TRBV28 and TRBJ2-3; 13 bases are shared with TRBD2. The CDR3 totals 15 residues. Germline CDR1 reads MDHEN; CDR2 reads SYDVKM. V gave up 9 bases and J gave up 2 bases; unmatched junction bases: 5. The CDR3 nucleotides are TGTGCCAGTTGGACTAGCGGGGGCCTCACAGATACGCAGTATTTT. This translates into CASWTSGGLTDTQYF.

This clonotype was seen more than once but under ten times. This chain uses TRBV20-1 with TRBJ2-7, with TRBD2 identical over 9 bases. CDR3 length equals 16 residues. V trimming: 2 bases; J trimming: 2 bases; junction bases outside the gene matches: 10. Looked up from germline, CDR1 is DFQATT and CDR2 is SNEGSKA (reference sequence). CDR3 bases: TGCAGTGCTAGAACGTCTAGCGGGGTGAGGGCCTACGAGCAGTACTTC. Its protein is CSARTSSGVRAYEQYF.

This chain joins TRBV30 and TRBJ1-1; no clear D. V was trimmed by 4 bases and J by 0 bases, leaving 9 bases between them. The CDR3 contains 13 residues. From germline, CDR1 is GTSNPN and CDR2 SVGIG (reference sequence). As DNA, the CDR3 is TGTGCCTGGAAAGGCAATATGAACACTGAAGCTTTCTTT. Its protein product is CAWKGNMNTEAFF.

The V and J genes are TRBV12-3 or TRBV12-4 and TRBJ1-5, with 7 bases lining up with TRBD1. Trimming at V came to 6 bases and at J to 4 bases, leaving 9 bases not matched to a gene. The CDR3 is made up of 15 amino acids. The CDR3 sequence is CASRLQGQINQPQHF. In DNA form, the CDR3 reads TGTGCCAGCAGACTACAGGGACAGATAAATCAGCCCCAGCATTTT.

The chain joins TRBV12-3 or TRBV12-4 to TRBJ2-3; the D is unclear. The CDR3 is 14 amino acids. V lost 5 bases, J lost 4 bases, and 13 bases lay in between. The CDR3 loop reads CASSRLWVPDTQYF. CDR3 DNA sequence: TGTGCCAGCAGTCGTCTCTGGGTCCCAGATACGCAGTATTTT.

This chain links TRBV28 with TRBJ1-2; TRBD1 agrees at 8 bases. Germline CDR1 and CDR2: MDHEN and SYDVKM. V lost 5 bases and J lost 8; bases outside the gene matches: 13. The CDR3 covers 15 residues. CDR3 protein: CASSAYRDRLGGYTF. The CDR3 coding sequence is TGTGCCAGCAGTGCCTACCGGGACAGGCTAGGCGGCTACACCTTC.

This clonotype showed up just a few times. The rearrangement uses TRBV20-1 and TRBJ2-7, with D perhaps matching TRBD2 (6 bases). CDR1 is DFQATT, CDR2 SNEGSKA, per germline (reference sequence). The CDR3 has 13 residues. The germline V and J ends were trimmed by 4 bases and 4 bases, with 14 bases remaining between them. DNA for the CDR3: TGCAGTGCTATCGGCGCGGGGCTATACGAGCAGTACTTC. This codes for CSAIGAGLYEQYF.

The CDR3 region is CASSSWTIGNSPLHF. The CDR3 coding sequence is TGTGCCAGCAGCTCCTGGACAATCGGGAATTCACCCCTCCACTTT. This chain connects TRBV11-2 to TRBJ1-6, with D possibly matching TRBD1 (5 bases). Trimming left V 4 bases short and J 7 bases short, with 14 bases between. CDR1 and CDR2 (germline): SGHAT, FQNNGV. CDR3 length equals 15 residues.

The genes are TRBV11-2 and TRBJ2-5, with TRBD2 as a possible D gene (5 bases). The CDR3 has 15 residues. Trimming pared 3 bases from V and 5 bases from J, leaving 16 bases between. Per the germline V gene, CDR1 is SGHAT and CDR2 is FQNNGV. CDR3 protein: CASSFLDSRLETQYF. In DNA form, the CDR3 reads TGTGCCAGCAGCTTCTTGGACTCCCGGCTGGAGACCCAGTACTTC.

Comment on this clonotype: This may arise from a read error, as a much more abundant clone is one base away. The chain uses TRBV12-3 or TRBV12-4 and TRBJ2-1, with TRBD1 as a possible D gene (6 bases). The CDR3 spans 14 residues. The CDR3 region is CANSSTGSYNEQFF. The CDR3 nucleotides are TGTGCCAACAGTTCGACAGGCTCCTACAATGAGCAGTTCTTC.

V gene TRBV20-1 combines with J gene TRBJ1-5; D might be TRBD1 (5 bases). This CDR3 comprises 13 residues. V shed 3 bases and J shed 2 bases, with 8 bases lying between them. The germline V gene encodes CDR1 DFQATT and CDR2 SNEGSKA (reference sequence). Here the CDR3 reads CSARVTGNQPQHF. In DNA form, the CDR3 reads TGCAGTGCTAGGGTGACAGGCAATCAGCCCCAGCATTTT.

This clonotype was seen a handful of times. The chain couples TRBV6-6 to TRBJ2-1; 11 nucleotides align to TRBD2. The CDR3 is 15 residues long. V was pared by 6 bases and J by 9 bases, with 10 bases of the junction left unmatched. Germline-derived CDR1 and CDR2 are MNHNY and SVGAGI (reference sequence). For the CDR3, the DNA is TGTGCCAGCAGAGTGACTAGCGGGGAATGGGGTGAGCAGTTCTTC. As protein: CASRVTSGEWGEQFF.

The table lists this clonotype with a few counts. J is TRBJ1-2 and V is TRBV27, with D perhaps TRBD1 (6 bases). The CDR3 extends over 14 amino acids. Germline loops: CDR1 MNHEY, CDR2 SMNVEV (reference sequence). Trimming took 3 bases from V and 8 from J, leaving 16 bases between them. Here the CDR3 DNA reads TGTGCCAGCAGTTTTGCGAACAGGGCAGGCGGCTACACCTTC. Its translation is CASSFANRAGGYTF.

The chain recombines TRBV12-3 or TRBV12-4 with TRBJ2-3; D unresolved. V lost 6 bases and J lost 6, with 13 bases in between. The CDR3 totals 13 residues. The CDR3, as DNA: TGTGCCAGCAGAGACTCCCCTGGGGATACGCAGTATTTT. It yields the protein CASRDSPGDTQYF.

This clonotype occurred many times. V usage is TRBV6-5 and J usage is TRBJ2-7; possibly TRBD2 for D (6 bases). The CDR3 consists of 15 residues. V lost 7 bases and J 0 bases, leaving 16 bases between the germline ends. The germline V gene has CDR1 MNHEY and CDR2 SVGAGI. DNA of the CDR3: TGTGCCAGCACCACCCGGCGGGGCGGCTCCTACGAGCAGTACTTC. As protein: CASTTRRGGSYEQYF.